Presented here are 30 T cell receptor beta chains from one specimen sequenced in a study of shared clonotypes between healthy human individuals. Clones were read by immunoSEQ multiplex PCR, and TCRdb kept only the in-frame ones, dropping some. The data show 1.6 million or so clones, 98% seen once. The specimen sequenced was naive CD4+ T cells sorted from blood. The subset is: CD45RA+ positively selected. Receptors were obtained from a man aged 25 to 45 in good health.

The chain carries TRBV28 and TRBJ1-5; D is possibly TRBD1 (5 bases). Trimming left V 7 bases short and J 2 bases short, with 9 bases between. The germline V gene has CDR1 MDHEN and CDR2 SYDVKM. The CDR3 loop spans 13 amino acids. CDR3 in amino acids: CASIQGGNQPQHF. The CDR3 DNA follows: TGTGCCAGCATTCAGGGAGGCAATCAGCCCCAGCATTTT.

The genes are TRBV5-1 and TRBJ2-7, with 7 positions matching TRBD1. With 4 bases clipped from V and 4 bases from J, the junction kept 5 bases outside the gene matches. The germline CDR1 and CDR2 sequences are SGHRS and YFSETQ. The CDR3 consists of 13 residues. The CDR3, as DNA: TGCGCCAGCAGCAAGGGACAGATTTACGAGCAGTACTTC. This translates into CASSKGQIYEQYF. Filled out from reference TRBV5-1 and TRBJ2-7, the complete variable domain reads KAGVTQTPRYLIKTRGQQVTLSCSPISGHRSVSWYQQTPGQGLQFLFEYFSETQRNKGNFPGRFSGRQFSNSRSEMNVSTLELGDSALYLCASSKGQIYEQYFGPGTRLTVT.

The chain combines TRBV28 with TRBJ2-7; D is undetermined. The V end was cut by 6 bases, the J end by 7 bases, with 10 bases between. The CDR3 loop spans 11 amino acids. CDR1 is MDHEN and CDR2 is SYDVKM in the germline V gene. The CDR3 here is CASRQVGEQYF. DNA of the CDR3: TGTGCCAGCAGACAAGTCGGGGAGCAGTACTTC.

The rearrangement uses TRBV10-1 and TRBJ2-3, with TRBD2 matching over 9 bases. This CDR3 comprises 16 residues. V was pared by 5 bases and J by 0 bases, with 6 bases of the junction left unmatched. In germline, CDR1 is WNHNN, CDR2 SYGVQD (reference sequence). DNA of the CDR3: TGCGCCAGCAGTCCGCTGACTAGCGGTAGCACAGATACGCAGTATTTT. It yields the protein CASSPLTSGSTDTQYF.

Remarks on this clone: The sample contains more than one DNA sequence encoding this CDR3. The V call is TRBV5-1, the J call TRBJ2-5; D perhaps matches TRBD2 (6 bases). The CDR3 spans 13 residues. Germline V CDR1 and CDR2: SGHRS, YFSETQ. With 2 bases removed from V and 2 bases from J, the gap between germline ends came to 7 bases. CDR3 protein: CASSFSGQETQYF. CDR3 nucleotides: TGCGCCAGCAGCTTCAGCGGGCAAGAGACCCAGTACTTC.

The rearrangement links TRBV27 to TRBJ2-7, with 8 bases lining up with TRBD1. Germline V lookup: CDR1 MNHEY, CDR2 SMNVEV (reference sequence). The ends lost 6 bases at V and 1 base at J; junction bases unmatched: 8. This CDR3 region has 15 residues. The CDR3 DNA is TGTGCCAGCAGAACCCTGACAGGGGTTTCCTACGAGCAGTACTTC. This codes for CASRTLTGVSYEQYF.

V usage is TRBV13 and J usage is TRBJ2-7; D gene ambiguous. CDR1 and CDR2 from the germline V gene are PRHDT and FYEKMQ (reference sequence). The CDR3 sequence is 13 residues long. Trimming took 3 bases from V and 2 from J, leaving 8 bases between them. In nucleotides, the CDR3 is TGTGCCAGCAGCTTTAAGGGCACCTACGAGCAGTACTTC. Its protein is CASSFKGTYEQYF.

This clone was picked up one time. The gene calls are TRBV5-8 and TRBJ2-6; D is unresolved. The V end lost 4 bases, the J end lost 3 bases, and 11 bases lay between the germline ends. Germline-derived CDR1 and CDR2 are SGHTS and YDEGEE. This CDR3 has 15 amino acids. CDR3 loop: CASSLLTGGANVLTF. The CDR3 DNA reads as TGTGCCAGCAGCCTTCTGACGGGTGGGGCCAACGTCCTGACTTTC.

Comment on this clone: Other DNA variants within this sample encode the same CDR3. This rearrangement joins TRBV18 to TRBJ1-5; no reliable D call. V was shortened by 2 bases and J by 0 bases, with 5 bases between the two germline ends. CDR1 is KGHSH, CDR2 LQKENI, per germline. This CDR3 comprises 14 residues. The chain's CDR3 is CASSPKDSNQPQHF. The DNA of the CDR3 is TGTGCCAGCTCACCAAAGGATAGCAATCAGCCCCAGCATTTT.

The chain is built from TRBV7-3 and TRBJ2-5, with 9 bases aligning to TRBD1. The assigned J gene may be wrong: the sequence end matches TRBJ2-7 better. This CDR3 contains 15 residues. The germline V gene encodes CDR1 SGHTA and CDR2 FQGTGA. CDR3 in DNA: TGTGCCAGCCGGAAGGATGGGACAGGGACCTACGAGCAGTACTTC. Translated, it gives CASRKDGTGTYEQYF.

The chain combines TRBV18 with TRBJ2-3; 9 nucleotides match TRBD2. CDR1 is KGHSH, CDR2 LQKENI, per germline. J gave up 0 bases and V 2 bases, and 3 bases lay outside the gene matches. This CDR3 is 16 amino acids long. CDR3 nucleotides: TGTGCCAGCTCACCAATTACTAGCGGGAGCACAGATACGCAGTATTTT. Protein: CASSPITSGSTDTQYF.

A single count supports this clone. This rearrangement joins TRBV18 to TRBJ2-3; 7 nucleotides line up with TRBD2. After removal of 1 base from V and 0 bases from J, the junction contained 4 bases not matched to a gene. The CDR3 is 16 amino acids. Germline assignment: CDR1 KGHSH and CDR2 LQKENI. CDR3 sequence reads: CASSPRLADSTDTQYF. For the CDR3, the DNA is TGTGCCAGCTCACCACGACTAGCCGATAGCACAGATACGCAGTATTTT.

The rearrangement uses TRBV5-1 and TRBJ2-5; TRBD2 matches 12 bases. CDR1 SGHRS and CDR2 YFSETQ come from the germline V gene. J was trimmed by 2 bases and V by 4 bases; bases with no gene match: 15. This CDR3 is built from 19 residues. This chain's CDR3 is CASSLTSGGRTIRQETQYF. CDR3 sequence (DNA): TGCGCCAGCAGCCTGACTAGCGGGGGCCGAACGATTAGGCAAGAGACCCAGTACTTC.

CDR3 nucleotide sequence: TGTGCCAGCAGTTCCCGGGTTACTACCCGTGTGCCCAATGAGCAGTTCTTC. It codes for CASSSRVTTRVPNEQFF. This sequence joins TRBV27 and TRBJ2-1; D gene ambiguous. CDR1 MNHEY and CDR2 SMNVEV come from the germline V gene (reference sequence). V was trimmed by 4 bases and J by 6 bases, leaving 22 bases between them. The CDR3 consists of 17 residues.

On this clone itself: Other DNA sequences within the sample encode an identical CDR3. V is TRBV5-1 and J is TRBJ2-1; D not resolved. Germline CDR1 reads SGHRS; CDR2 reads YFSETQ. CDR3 length equals 15 residues. The V end was cut by 0 bases, the J end by 1 base, with 8 bases between. The CDR3 protein is CASSLVGSSYNEQFF. CDR3 nucleotide sequence: TGCGCCAGCAGCTTGGTAGGGTCATCCTACAATGAGCAGTTCTTC.

The V gene is TRBV10-2, the J gene TRBJ2-7, with no clear D. The V gene lost 3 bases and the J gene lost 7 bases, with 19 bases spanning the gap. Per the germline V gene, CDR1 is WSHSY and CDR2 is SAAADI. The CDR3 extends over 15 amino acids. CDR3 residues: CASSERPINLREQYF. Here the CDR3 DNA reads TGCGCCAGCAGTGAACGACCGATCAATCTACGAGAGCAGTACTTC.

The rearrangement uses TRBV5-4 and TRBJ2-4; D remains unclear. Looked up from germline, CDR1 is SGHNT and CDR2 is YYREEE (reference sequence). The CDR3 totals 15 residues. Trimming took 4 bases from V and 1 from J, leaving 12 bases between them. The CDR3 is CASSGRNDAKNIQYF. The CDR3 DNA sequence: TGTGCCAGCAGCGGACGAAATGATGCCAAAAACATTCAGTACTTC.

The V and J genes are TRBV7-9 and TRBJ2-7, with D tentatively TRBD2 (6 bases). Trimming shortened V by 4 bases and J by 7 bases, and 20 bases separated the two germline ends. Germline CDR1 SEHNR, CDR2 FQNEAQ (reference sequence). The CDR3 covers 15 residues. The DNA of the CDR3 is TGTGCCAGCAGCTCAAAATGGAGGGCCTCGGGGGAGCAGTACTTC. Protein product: CASSSKWRASGEQYF.

This chain joins TRBV5-1 and TRBJ2-7, with D possibly TRBD1 on 6 matching bases. This CDR3 is built from 14 residues. With 3 bases removed from V and 0 bases from J, the gap between germline ends came to 10 bases. Germline-derived CDR1 and CDR2 are SGHRS and YFSETQ. DNA of the CDR3: TGCGCCAGCAGCTCCGGACAGATCTCCTACGAGCAGTACTTC. It codes for CASSSGQISYEQYF.

V usage is TRBV7-9 and J usage is TRBJ2-3; the match to TRBD2 covers 11 bases. CDR3 size: 15 residues. J was trimmed by 5 bases and V by 5 bases; bases with no gene match: 6. The germline gives CDR1 SEHNR, CDR2 FQNEAQ (reference sequence). CDR3 protein: CASSRTSGSVDTQYF. CDR3 DNA sequence: TGTGCCAGCAGCCGGACTAGCGGGTCGGTAGATACGCAGTATTTT.

CDR3 nucleotides: TGTGCCAGCAGTTTAGATGTGGCGGGGTATGGTGAGCAGTACTTC. Encoded protein: CASSLDVAGYGEQYF. The chain has TRBV28 and TRBJ2-7; maybe TRBD2 (6 bases). In germline, CDR1 is MDHEN, CDR2 SYDVKM. Trimming took off 2 bases at V and 7 bases at J, with 18 bases between the two ends. The CDR3 spans 15 residues.

The chain has TRBV29-1 and TRBJ2-1, with no clear D. V shed 7 bases and J shed 2 bases, with 9 bases lying between them. Germline V CDR1 and CDR2: SQVTM, ANQGSEA. The CDR3 length is 12 residues. CDR3 nucleotides: TGCAGCGGCAAGGAGACCTACAATGAGCAGTTCTTC. This codes for CSGKETYNEQFF.

This chain links TRBV11-1 with TRBJ2-2; D is perhaps TRBD2 (5 bases). Germline V CDR1 and CDR2: SGHAT, FQDESV (reference sequence). The CDR3 runs to 15 residues. V lost 2 bases and J 1 base, leaving 8 bases between the germline ends. The CDR3 here is CASSLRGLNTGELFF. The CDR3 DNA reads as TGTGCCAGCAGCTTACGGGGTTTGAACACCGGGGAGCTGTTTTTT.

This clone was detected only once. The genes are TRBV14 and TRBJ2-6; D is perhaps TRBD2 (5 bases). V was trimmed by 3 bases and J by 4 bases, leaving 16 bases between them. Per the germline V gene, CDR1 is SGHDN and CDR2 is FVKESK. The CDR3 runs to 17 residues. The CDR3 sequence is CASSHGVRLSGANVLTF. In DNA form, the CDR3 reads TGTGCCAGCAGCCACGGGGTAAGGCTATCCGGGGCCAACGTCCTGACTTTC.

V and J are TRBV7-7 and TRBJ2-7; 9 bases fit TRBD2. The CDR3 extends over 16 amino acids. CDR1 and CDR2 from the germline V gene are SSHAT and FNYEAQ (reference sequence). The V and J ends lost 2 bases and 7 bases, in that order; junction bases with no gene match: 12. The CDR3 region is CASSLIGREGLVEQYF. The CDR3 nucleotides read TGTGCCAGCAGCTTAATTGGGCGGGAGGGCCTGGTTGAGCAGTACTTC.

Regarding this clone: The sample carries other DNA sequences with the same CDR3. The chain has TRBV5-1 and TRBJ1-1; D is uncertain. Trimming stripped 4 bases from V and 3 bases from J, with 4 bases between. CDR3 length: 11 amino acids. CDR1 and CDR2 from the germline V gene are SGHRS and YFSETQ. The CDR3 here is CASSRDTEAFF. The CDR3 DNA follows: TGCGCCAGCAGCAGGGACACTGAAGCTTTCTTT.

This clone was recorded once. The rearrangement uses TRBV7-8 and TRBJ2-7; 7 nucleotides align to TRBD1. J was trimmed by 0 bases and V by 6 bases; bases with no gene match: 8. The CDR3 is 15 amino acids. CDR1 and CDR2 from the germline V gene are SGHVS and FQNEAQ. The CDR3 loop is CASSNIRTGSYEQYF. The CDR3, as DNA: TGTGCCAGCAGTAATATAAGGACAGGCTCCTACGAGCAGTACTTC.

The rearrangement links TRBV4-1 to TRBJ2-1; TRBD1 matches 7 bases. This CDR3 region has 15 residues. The germline CDR1 and CDR2 sequences are MGHRA and YSYEKL. V lost 6 bases and J lost 7; bases outside the gene matches: 12. CDR3 sequence (DNA): TGCGCCAGCAGGTATATCGGGACAGACAGTAATGAGCAGTTCTTC. Residues: CASRYIGTDSNEQFF.

The chain is built from TRBV27 and TRBJ2-1; D might be TRBD1 (6 bases). Germline-derived CDR1 and CDR2 are MNHEY and SMNVEV (reference sequence). Between the trimmed V and J ends, which lost 3 bases and 4 bases, there was a span of 19 bases. The CDR3 spans 17 residues. This CDR3 reads CASSFDQIRQGYNEQFF. CDR3 DNA sequence: TGTGCCAGCAGTTTCGACCAGATTAGGCAGGGGTACAATGAGCAGTTCTTC.

This rearrangement joins TRBV5-6 to TRBJ2-5; TRBD1 is a possible D gene (5 bases). CDR1 is SGHDT and CDR2 is YYEEEE in the germline V gene. This CDR3 is 12 amino acids long. The V end lost 2 bases, the J end lost 4 bases, and 6 bases lay between the germline ends. In DNA form, the CDR3 reads TGTGCCAGCAGCTTAGGGGTAGAGACCCAGTACTTC. Its translation: CASSLGVETQYF.